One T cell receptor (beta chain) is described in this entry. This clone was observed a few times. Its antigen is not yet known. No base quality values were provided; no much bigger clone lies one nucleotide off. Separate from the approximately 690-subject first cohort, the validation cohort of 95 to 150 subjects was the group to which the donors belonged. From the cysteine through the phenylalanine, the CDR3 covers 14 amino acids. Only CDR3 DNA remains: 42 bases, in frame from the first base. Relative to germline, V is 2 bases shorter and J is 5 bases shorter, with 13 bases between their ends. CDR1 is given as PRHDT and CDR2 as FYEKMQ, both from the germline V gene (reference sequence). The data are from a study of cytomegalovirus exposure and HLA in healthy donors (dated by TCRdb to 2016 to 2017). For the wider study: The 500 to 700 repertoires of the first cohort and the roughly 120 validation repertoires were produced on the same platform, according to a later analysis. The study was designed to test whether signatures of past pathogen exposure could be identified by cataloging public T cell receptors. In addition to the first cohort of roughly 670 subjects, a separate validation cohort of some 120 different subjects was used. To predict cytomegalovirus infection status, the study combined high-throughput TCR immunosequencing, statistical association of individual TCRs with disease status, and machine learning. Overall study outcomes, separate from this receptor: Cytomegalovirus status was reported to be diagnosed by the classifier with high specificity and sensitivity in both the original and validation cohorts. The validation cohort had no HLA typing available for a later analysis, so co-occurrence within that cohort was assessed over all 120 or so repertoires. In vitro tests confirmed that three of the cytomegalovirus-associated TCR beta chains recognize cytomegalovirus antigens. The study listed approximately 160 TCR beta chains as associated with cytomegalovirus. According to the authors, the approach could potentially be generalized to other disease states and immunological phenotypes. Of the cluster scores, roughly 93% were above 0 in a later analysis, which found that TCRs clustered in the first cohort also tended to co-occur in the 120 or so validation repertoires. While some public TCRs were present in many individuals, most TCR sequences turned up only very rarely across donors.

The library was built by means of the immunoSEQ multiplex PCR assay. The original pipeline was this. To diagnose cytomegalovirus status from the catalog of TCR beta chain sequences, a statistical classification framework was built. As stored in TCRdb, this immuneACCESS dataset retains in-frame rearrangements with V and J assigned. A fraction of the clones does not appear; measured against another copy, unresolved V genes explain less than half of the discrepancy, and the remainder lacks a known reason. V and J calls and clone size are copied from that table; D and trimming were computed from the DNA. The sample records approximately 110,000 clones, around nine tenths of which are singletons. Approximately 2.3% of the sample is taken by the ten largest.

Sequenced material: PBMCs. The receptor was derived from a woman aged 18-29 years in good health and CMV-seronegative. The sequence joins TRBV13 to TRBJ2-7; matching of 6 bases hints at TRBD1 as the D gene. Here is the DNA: TGTGCCAGCAGCTTATCGGGACACGGCAACGAGCAGTACTTC. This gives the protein CASSLSGHGNEQYF.